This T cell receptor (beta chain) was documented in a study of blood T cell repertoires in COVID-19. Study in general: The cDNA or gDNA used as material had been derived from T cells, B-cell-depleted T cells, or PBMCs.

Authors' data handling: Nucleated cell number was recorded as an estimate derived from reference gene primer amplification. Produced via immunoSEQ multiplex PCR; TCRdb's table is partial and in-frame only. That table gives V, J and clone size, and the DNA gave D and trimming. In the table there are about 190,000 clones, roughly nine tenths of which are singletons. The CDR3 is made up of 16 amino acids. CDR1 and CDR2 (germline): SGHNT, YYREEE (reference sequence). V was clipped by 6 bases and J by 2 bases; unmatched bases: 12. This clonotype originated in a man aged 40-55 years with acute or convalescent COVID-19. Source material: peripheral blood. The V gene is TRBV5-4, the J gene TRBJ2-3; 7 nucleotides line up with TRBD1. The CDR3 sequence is CASMGRGRHFTDTQYF. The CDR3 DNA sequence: TGTGCCAGCATGGGTAGGGGGCGTCATTTCACAGATACGCAGTATTTT.